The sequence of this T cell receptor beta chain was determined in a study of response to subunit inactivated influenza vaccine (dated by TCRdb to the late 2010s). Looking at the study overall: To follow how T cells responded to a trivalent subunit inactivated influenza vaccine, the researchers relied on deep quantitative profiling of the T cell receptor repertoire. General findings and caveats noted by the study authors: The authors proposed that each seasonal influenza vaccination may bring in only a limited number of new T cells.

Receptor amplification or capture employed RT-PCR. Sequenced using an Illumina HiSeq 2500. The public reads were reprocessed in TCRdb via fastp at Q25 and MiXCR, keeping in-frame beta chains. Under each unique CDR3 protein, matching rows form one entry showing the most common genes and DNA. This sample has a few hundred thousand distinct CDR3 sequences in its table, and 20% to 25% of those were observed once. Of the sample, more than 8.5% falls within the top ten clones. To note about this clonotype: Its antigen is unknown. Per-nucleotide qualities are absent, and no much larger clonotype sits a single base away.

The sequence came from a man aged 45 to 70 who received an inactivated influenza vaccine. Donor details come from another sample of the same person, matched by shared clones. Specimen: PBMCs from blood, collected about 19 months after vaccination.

The sequenced DNA: TGCAGTGCTAGGGGAAGTTCGGGCACTGAAGCTTTCTTT. The resulting protein is CSARGSSGTEAFF. This receptor chain uses TRBV20-1 and TRBJ1-1; no confident D gene assignment can be made. The CDR3, cysteine through phenylalanine, is 13 amino acids long. The CDR3 DNA has 39 bases and is translated from base 1. CDR1 and CDR2 are read off the germline V gene (reference sequence) as DFQATT and SNEGSKA. The germline ends are 12 bases apart after V is trimmed by 3 bases and J by 4 bases.